The 14 T cell receptor beta chains presented below share a single source sample, sequenced in a study of CD4+ T cells in melanoma. The table came from immunoSEQ multiplex PCR; TCRdb's copy has only in-frame clones and leaves some out. Of 8,500 to 10,000 clones in the sample, 73% were seen once. Sequenced material: cells from a culture (not recorded whether cultured in vitro). The receptors stem from a human donor with melanoma.

This clone was picked up a small number of times. The gene calls are TRBV7-3 and TRBJ2-3; TRBD2 aligns across 10 bases. The trim removed 0 bases at V and 6 bases at J, leaving 0 bases unmatched. The CDR3 loop spans 14 amino acids. The germline V gene encodes CDR1 SGHTA and CDR2 FQGTGA. The CDR3 DNA reads as TGTGCCAGCAGCTTAACAGCGGGGGGGGATACGCAGTATTTT. It specifies CASSLTAGGDTQYF.

The chain employs TRBV18 and TRBJ2-3; TRBD1 might be the D (6 bases). This CDR3 spans 14 amino acids. CDR1 KGHSH and CDR2 LQKENI come from the germline V gene. The ends were cut back, 2 bases at V and 8 bases at J, with 14 bases in the middle. The CDR3 DNA follows: TGTGCCAGCTCACCATATACAGGGTCTGCTACGCAGTATTTT. It codes for CASSPYTGSATQYF. The entire variable domain, with the rest obtained from reference TRBV18 and TRBJ2-3, is as follows: NAGVMQNPRHLVRRRGQEARLRCSPMKGHSHVYWYRQLPEEGLKFMVYLQKENIIDESGMPKERFSAEFPKEGPSILRIQQVVRGDSAAYFCASSPYTGSATQYFGPGTRLTVL.

CDR3: CASSSRRVAYNEQFF. For the CDR3, the DNA is TGTGCCAGCAGCTCCCGAAGGGTGGCCTACAATGAGCAGTTCTTC. V usage is TRBV5-8 and J usage is TRBJ2-1, with D unclear. V lost 3 bases to trimming and J lost 2 bases, with 12 bases between them. Germline CDR1 and CDR2: SGHTS and YDEGEE. The length of the CDR3 is 15 residues.

The chain joins TRBV30 to TRBJ1-1, with 7 bases matching TRBD1. This CDR3 is built from 13 residues. After removal of 3 bases from V and 0 bases from J, the junction contained 1 base not matched to a gene. Germline lookup yields CDR1 GTSNPN and CDR2 SVGIG (reference sequence). The CDR3 sequence: CAWRTGVNTEAFF. The CDR3 nucleotides read TGTGCCTGGAGAACAGGGGTGAACACTGAAGCTTTCTTT. Full variable domain (outside the CDR3, taken from reference TRBV30 and TRBJ1-1): SQTIHQWPATLVQPVGSPLSLECTVEGTSNPNLYWYRQAAGRGLQLLFYSVGIGQISSEVPQNLSASRPQDRQFILSSKKLLLSDSGFYLCAWRTGVNTEAFFGQGTRLTVV.

The genes are TRBV5-6 and TRBJ1-4; TRBD1 matches 8 bases. The trim removed 5 bases at V and 7 bases at J, leaving 7 bases unmatched. Germline V gene data show CDR1 as SGHDT and CDR2 as YYEEEE. The CDR3 length is 14 residues. The CDR3 region has the DNA TGTGCCAGCAGTTCGACAGGGGAGGGTGAAAAACTGTTTTTT. Translation: CASSSTGEGEKLFF.

This clone appeared a few times. This chain links TRBV12-3 or TRBV12-4 with TRBJ1-4; D gene unclear. This CDR3 has 13 amino acids. Trimming pared 2 bases from V and 8 bases from J, leaving 9 bases between. In DNA, the CDR3 is TGTGCCAGCAGTTTATTCGTGGGGGAAAAACTGTTTTTT. Its translation: CASSLFVGEKLFF.

This clone is judged medium-sized. V is TRBV4-1 and J is TRBJ2-7; 8 nucleotides match TRBD1. Germline lookup yields CDR1 MGHRA and CDR2 YSYEKL. The ends lost 3 bases at V and 6 bases at J; junction bases unmatched: 1. The CDR3 loop spans 12 amino acids. CDR3 sequence: CASSQDRVEQYF. The CDR3 DNA sequence: TGCGCCAGCAGCCAGGACAGGGTCGAGCAGTACTTC.

This clone was observed once. The CDR3 loop reads CASRPGQGVNNEQFF. In DNA form, the CDR3 reads TGCGCCAGCAGGCCGGGACAGGGGGTCAACAATGAGCAGTTCTTC. The rearrangement links TRBV5-1 to TRBJ2-1; 11 bases fit TRBD1. Germline CDR1 SGHRS, CDR2 YFSETQ. The ends lost 5 bases at V and 5 bases at J; junction bases unmatched: 6. This CDR3 is built from 15 residues.

V and J are TRBV9 and TRBJ2-7, with D perhaps matching TRBD2 (5 bases). In germline, CDR1 is SGDLS, CDR2 YYNGEE. This CDR3 region has 14 residues. V lost 0 bases and J 2 bases, leaving 9 bases between the germline ends. The CDR3 here is CASSVGTGTYEQYF. The CDR3 DNA is TGTGCCAGCAGCGTAGGGACGGGAACCTACGAGCAGTACTTC.

The rearrangement joins TRBV19 to TRBJ1-6; D may be TRBD1 (6 bases). The V gene lost 1 base and the J gene lost 7 bases, with 14 bases spanning the gap. Germline V gene lookup returns CDR1 LNHDA and CDR2 SQIVND (reference sequence). The CDR3 runs 16 residues. CDR3 sequence reads: CASSIAPGTRNSPLHF. The CDR3 DNA is TGTGCCAGTAGTATAGCCCCCGGGACAAGAAATTCACCCCTCCACTTT.

This chain joins TRBV4-1 and TRBJ2-7; the D gene could be TRBD1 or TRBD2 (5 bases each). Germline loops: CDR1 MGHRA, CDR2 YSYEKL. V lost 4 bases to trimming and J lost 4 bases, with 11 bases between them. The CDR3 has 13 amino acids. The CDR3 sequence: CASSPNEGYEQYF. The CDR3 DNA reads as TGCGCCAGCAGCCCCAACGAGGGGTACGAGCAGTACTTC.

The chain recombines TRBV5-6 with TRBJ1-3, with D hard to call. CDR1 SGHDT and CDR2 YYEEEE come from the germline V gene. This CDR3 is 16 amino acids long. V was shortened by 3 bases and J by 0 bases, with 13 bases between the two germline ends. CDR3 protein: CASSWAGRSSGNTIYF. CDR3 DNA sequence: TGTGCCAGCAGCTGGGCGGGCCGCAGCTCTGGAAACACCATATATTTT.

This clone was counted a single time. The rearrangement uses TRBV9 and TRBJ2-7; TRBD1 matches 8 bases. Trimming cost V 4 bases and J 5 bases; bases outside gene matches: 8. This CDR3 has 14 amino acids. Per germline, CDR1 SGDLS and CDR2 YYNGEE. CDR3 region: CASSFRTGRDEQYF. CDR3 coding DNA: TGTGCCAGCAGCTTCCGGACAGGGCGGGACGAGCAGTACTTC.

This CDR3 reads CASSPLEPRTQYF. The CDR3 nucleotides read TGTGCCAGCTCACCGTTGGAGCCGAGGACCCAGTACTTC. The chain carries TRBV18 and TRBJ2-5; no clear D. The V gene lost 3 bases and the J gene lost 7 bases, with 12 bases spanning the gap. The germline V gene has CDR1 KGHSH and CDR2 LQKENI. The CDR3 has 13 residues.